This T cell receptor beta chain was retrieved from a study of cytomegalovirus exposure and HLA in healthy donors. General study points: Data from an earlier analysis indicated that most TCR beta V segments were productive either about 87% or about 30% of the time.

The study ran its PCR with 60 Vbeta and 13 Jbeta primers. Some clones are missing from TCRdb's copy, which holds only in-frame ones; the method was immunoSEQ multiplex PCR. The table records about 130,000 clones, roughly 82% of them present only once. As regards this clone: Its specificity is unknown. Other DNA sequences of this sample code for an identical CDR3.

CDR1 and CDR2 (germline): GTSNPN, SVGIG (reference sequence). Trimming left V 0 bases short and J 0 bases short, with 9 bases between. The CDR3 loop spans 15 amino acids. The chain uses TRBV30 and TRBJ1-5; the D gene is possibly TRBD1 (6 bases). The TCR originated in a boy younger than 18 in good health and CMV-seronegative. The sequenced material came from PBMCs. CDR3 amino acids: CAWSVGGNSNQPQHF. CDR3 nucleotides: TGTGCCTGGAGTGTAGGGGGAAATAGCAATCAGCCCCAGCATTTT.